This T cell receptor (beta chain) comes out of a study of blood T cell repertoires in COVID-19. The overall study: Researchers got acute and convalescent COVID-19 samples from the United States, Italy and Spain. PBMCs, B-cell-depleted T cells, or T cells provided the cDNA or gDNA that made up the material.

Original processing notes: Reference gene primer amplification gave nucleated cell count estimates. Assay: immunoSEQ multiplex PCR; the TCRdb copy retains only in-frame clones and omits some. V and J calls and clone size are as listed in that table; D and trimming were resolved from the DNA. Of 130,000 to 150,000 clones listed, 89% are singletons. The CDR3 consists of 13 residues. The V end was cut by 3 bases, the J end by 6 bases, with 11 bases between. This clone was counted a single time. This chain links TRBV12-3 or TRBV12-4 with TRBJ1-2; no firm D call. The specimen was peripheral blood. This TCR was recovered from a human donor in a cohort sampled during active COVID-19. CDR3 in DNA: TGTGCCAGCAGTTTTAATTTGAGGGATGGCTACACCTTC. As protein: CASSFNLRDGYTF.